Presented here are 3 T cell receptor beta chains from one specimen sequenced in a study of T cells in Graves' hyperthyroidism and ophthalmopathy. The investigators amplified TCR beta CDR3 regions from RNA transcripts. The HTBI primer set was used in a first-round RT-PCR of the TCR CDR3. TCRdb reprocessed the multiplex PCR reads with MiXCR, giving one entry per CDR3 protein. Of about 460,000 distinct CDR3 sequences listed, roughly 22% are singletons. The sequencing input was blood. The receptor set was obtained from a woman aged 70-85 years with Graves' ophthalmopathy.

Remarks on this clonotype: Without the conserved terminal phenylalanine or tryptophan, this CDR3 likely stems from a read error. The chain couples TRBV5-5 to TRBJ2-2, with 11 bases aligning to TRBD2. This CDR3 comprises 16 residues. The germline V gene has CDR1 SGHKS and CDR2 YYEKEE (reference sequence). This chain's CDR3 is CASSWSLAGGTGELFL. The CDR3 DNA reads as TGCGCCAGCAGCTGGAGTCTAGCGGGAGGCACCGGGGAGCTGTTTCTT.

This sequence joins TRBV28 and TRBJ2-1; 11 bases match TRBD2. Germline assignment: CDR1 MDHEN and CDR2 SYDVKM. The CDR3 spans 16 residues. The J segment lost 8 bases and the V segment lost 6 bases, leaving 12 bases of the junction unmatched. CDR3 region: CASSPTFSGRADEQFF. CDR3 bases: TGTGCCAGCAGCCCTACCTTTAGCGGGAGGGCCGATGAGCAGTTCTTC.

This clonotype was seen many times. The chain links TRBV7-3 to TRBJ2-1; 7 bases line up with TRBD2. The germline V gene has CDR1 SGHTA and CDR2 FQGTGA. V lost 5 bases to trimming and J lost 4 bases; unmatched junction nucleotides: 2. This CDR3 has 13 amino acids. The CDR3 sequence: CASSRTRYNEQFF. The DNA for the CDR3 is TGTGCCAGCAGCCGGACTAGGTACAATGAGCAGTTCTTC.